The 10 T cell receptor beta chains reported below all come from one sample, sequenced in a study of blood T cell repertoires in COVID-19. The data were produced by immunoSEQ multiplex PCR, yet TCRdb's version contains in-frame clones alone and is incomplete. The table shows 200,000 to 250,000 clones, with about 80% occurring only once. The sample comprised PBMCs or T cells enriched from blood (not recorded which). Source of these receptors: a man in his 60s who had recovered from COVID-19.

The genes are TRBV7-6 and TRBJ1-3; possibly TRBD1 for D (6 bases). From germline, CDR1 is SGHVS and CDR2 FNYEAQ. CDR3 size: 15 residues. V lost 1 base, J lost 2 bases, and 9 bases lay in between. The chain's CDR3 is CASSLVQGPGNTIYF. CDR3 coding DNA: TGTGCCAGCAGCTTAGTTCAGGGGCCTGGAAACACCATATATTTT. The variable domain in full, with the rest retrieved from reference TRBV7-6 and TRBJ1-3, is GAGVSQSPRYKVTKRGQDVALRCDPISGHVSLYWYRQALGQGPEFLTYFNYEAQQDKSGLPNDRFSAERPEGSISTLTIQRTEQRDSAMYRCASSLVQGPGNTIYFGEGSWLTVV.

This rearrangement joins TRBV11-3 to TRBJ1-1; the D is unclear. Germline CDR1 and CDR2: SGHNT and YENEEA. This CDR3 has 15 residues. Trimming pared 4 bases from V and 4 bases from J, leaving 16 bases between. The CDR3 spells CASSSRWASATEAFF. Written as DNA, the CDR3 is TGTGCCAGCAGCTCCCGCTGGGCTTCGGCCACTGAAGCTTTCTTT.

On this clone itself: Different DNA sequences within this sample yield the same CDR3. The V and J genes are TRBV18 and TRBJ1-2; 7 nucleotides align to TRBD1. CDR1 and CDR2 (germline): KGHSH, LQKENI. The V and J ends lost 2 bases and 2 bases, in that order; junction bases with no gene match: 2. The CDR3 is 14 amino acids. The DNA of the CDR3 is TGTGCCAGCTCACCAGGACAGGACAACTATGGCTACACCTTC. It translates to CASSPGQDNYGYTF. The whole variable domain, filled in from reference TRBV18 and TRBJ1-2, reads NAGVMQNPRHLVRRRGQEARLRCSPMKGHSHVYWYRQLPEEGLKFMVYLQKENIIDESGMPKERFSAEFPKEGPSILRIQQVVRGDSAAYFCASSPGQDNYGYTFGSGTRLTVV.

This chain joins TRBV5-1 and TRBJ1-5; perhaps TRBD1 as D (5 bases). This CDR3 contains 14 residues. V was cut by 4 bases and J by 3 bases, with 11 bases left in between. Germline values: CDR1 SGHRS, CDR2 YFSETQ. CDR3 loop: CASSLGGVNQPQHF. The CDR3 region has the DNA TGCGCCAGCAGCCTCGGGGGGGTCAATCAGCCCCAGCATTTT.

V and J are TRBV6-5 and TRBJ2-2, with unresolved D. Trimming took off 6 bases at V and 0 bases at J, with 8 bases between the two ends. Germline V gene sequence: CDR1 MNHEY, CDR2 SVGAGI. CDR3 length: 14 residues. The CDR3 sequence: CASRAVANTGELFF. In nucleotides, the CDR3 is TGTGCCAGCAGGGCAGTCGCGAACACCGGGGAGCTGTTTTTT.

The chain uses TRBV3-1 (or the pseudogene TRBV3-2) and TRBJ1-1, with TRBD1 matching over 12 bases. The ends lost 1 base at V and 4 bases at J; junction bases unmatched: 10. Germline loops: CDR1 LGHDT, CDR2 YNNKEL (reference sequence). The length of the CDR3 is 18 residues. CDR3: CASSQAAGWGQGATEAFF. The CDR3 DNA sequence: TGTGCCAGCAGCCAAGCCGCGGGGTGGGGACAGGGGGCCACTGAAGCTTTCTTT.

The sample holds one count of this clone. The rearrangement joins TRBV10-3 to TRBJ1-3; D gene uncertain. Germline values: CDR1 ENHRY, CDR2 SYGVKD. The CDR3 covers 12 residues. The V end lost 3 bases, the J end lost 8 bases, and 8 bases lay between the germline ends. In DNA, the CDR3 is TGTGCCATCAGTGAAGAGGGATACACCATATATTTT. Translation gives CAISEEGYTIYF.

J is TRBJ1-3 and V is TRBV4-2; a possible D gene is TRBD1 (5 bases). The CDR3 extends over 17 amino acids. Trimming took 1 base from V and 2 from J, leaving 15 bases between them. Germline CDR1 and CDR2: LGHNA and YNFKEQ. CDR3 sequence (DNA): TGTGCCAGCAGCCAAGCAACTGCGGGACGACCTGGAAACACCATATATTTT. Its protein is CASSQATAGRPGNTIYF.

The CDR3 spells CASSLGGGDSSYNEQFF. The CDR3 DNA is TGTGCCAGCAGCTTAGGGGGGGGAGATAGCTCCTACAATGAGCAGTTCTTC. This chain links TRBV7-2 with TRBJ2-1, with 7 bases lining up with TRBD2. CDR3 length: 17 amino acids. Trimming cost V 1 base and J 0 bases; bases outside gene matches: 6. CDR1 is SGHTA, CDR2 FQGNSA, per germline. The variable domain in full, completed from reference TRBV7-2 and TRBJ2-1, reads GAGVSQSPSNKVTEKGKDVELRCDPISGHTALYWYRQSLGQGLEFLIYFQGNSAPDKSGLPSDRFSAERTGGSVSTLTIQRTQQEDSAVYLCASSLGGGDSSYNEQFFGPGTRLTVL.

The chain combines TRBV7-8 with TRBJ2-5; 7 positions agree with TRBD1. CDR3 length: 16 amino acids. Germline V lookup: CDR1 SGHVS, CDR2 FQNEAQ. V shed 4 bases and J 5 bases; nucleotides not matched to a gene: 13. The CDR3 is CASSSRTGRSEETQYF. The CDR3 coding sequence is TGTGCCAGCAGCTCCCGGACAGGCCGGTCGGAGGAGACCCAGTACTTC.